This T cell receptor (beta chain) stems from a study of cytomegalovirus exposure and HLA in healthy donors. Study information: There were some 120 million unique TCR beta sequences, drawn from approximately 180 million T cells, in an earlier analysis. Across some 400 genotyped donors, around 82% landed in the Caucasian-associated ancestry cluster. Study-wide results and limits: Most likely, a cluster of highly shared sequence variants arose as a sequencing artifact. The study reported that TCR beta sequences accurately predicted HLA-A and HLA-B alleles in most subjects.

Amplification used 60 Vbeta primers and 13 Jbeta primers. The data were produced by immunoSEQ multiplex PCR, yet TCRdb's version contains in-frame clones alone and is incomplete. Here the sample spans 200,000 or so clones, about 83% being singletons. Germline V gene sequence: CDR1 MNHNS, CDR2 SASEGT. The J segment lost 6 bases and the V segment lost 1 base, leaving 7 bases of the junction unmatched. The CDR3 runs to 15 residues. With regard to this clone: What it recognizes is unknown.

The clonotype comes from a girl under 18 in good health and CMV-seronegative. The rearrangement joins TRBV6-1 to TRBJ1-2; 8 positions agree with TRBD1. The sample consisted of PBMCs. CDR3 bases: TGTGCCAGCAGTGAAGGGACAGGGAAATTAGATGGCTACACCTTC. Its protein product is CASSEGTGKLDGYTF.